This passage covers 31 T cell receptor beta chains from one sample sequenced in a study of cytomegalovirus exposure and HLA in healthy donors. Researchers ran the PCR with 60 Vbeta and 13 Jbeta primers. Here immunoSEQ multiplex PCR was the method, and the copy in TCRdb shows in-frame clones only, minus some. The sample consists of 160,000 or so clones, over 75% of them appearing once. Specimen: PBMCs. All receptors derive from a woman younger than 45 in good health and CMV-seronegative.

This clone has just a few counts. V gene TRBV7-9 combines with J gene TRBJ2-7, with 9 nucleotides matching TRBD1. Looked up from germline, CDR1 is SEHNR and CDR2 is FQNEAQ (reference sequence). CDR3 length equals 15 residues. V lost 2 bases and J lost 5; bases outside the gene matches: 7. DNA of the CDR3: TGTGCCAGCAGCTTACTGGGGACAGGGAGACACGAGCAGTACTTC. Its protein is CASSLLGTGRHEQYF.

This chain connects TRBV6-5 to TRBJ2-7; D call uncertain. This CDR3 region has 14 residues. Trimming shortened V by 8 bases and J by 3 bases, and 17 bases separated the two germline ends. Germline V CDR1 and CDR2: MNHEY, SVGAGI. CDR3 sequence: CASRQGTALYEQYF. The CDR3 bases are TGTGCCAGCCGTCAAGGTACAGCACTCTACGAGCAGTACTTC.

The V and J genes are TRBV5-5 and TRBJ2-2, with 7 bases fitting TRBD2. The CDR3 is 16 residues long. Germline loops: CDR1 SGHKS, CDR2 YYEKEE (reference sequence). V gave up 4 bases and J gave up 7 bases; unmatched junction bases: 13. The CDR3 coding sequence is TGTGCCAGCAGCCCGGCCTTGGGGGGGAGTAGCGGGGAGCTGTTTTTT. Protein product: CASSPALGGSSGELFF.

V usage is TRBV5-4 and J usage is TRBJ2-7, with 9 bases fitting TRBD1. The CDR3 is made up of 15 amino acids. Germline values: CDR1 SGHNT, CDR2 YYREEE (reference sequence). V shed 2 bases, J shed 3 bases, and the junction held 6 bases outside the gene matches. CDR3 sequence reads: CASSFWDRDLYEQYF. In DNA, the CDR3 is TGTGCCAGCAGCTTTTGGGACAGGGATCTCTACGAGCAGTACTTC.

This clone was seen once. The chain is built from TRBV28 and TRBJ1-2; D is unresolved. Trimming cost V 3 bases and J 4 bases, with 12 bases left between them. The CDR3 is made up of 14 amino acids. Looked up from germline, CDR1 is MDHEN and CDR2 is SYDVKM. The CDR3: CASSLEGLGYGYTF. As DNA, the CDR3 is TGTGCCAGCAGTTTGGAGGGTCTTGGCTATGGCTACACCTTC.

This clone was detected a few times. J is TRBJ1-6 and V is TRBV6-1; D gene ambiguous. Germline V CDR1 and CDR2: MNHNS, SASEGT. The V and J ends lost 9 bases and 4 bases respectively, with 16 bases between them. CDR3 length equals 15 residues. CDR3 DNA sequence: TGTGCCAGTAAAACCAGGCCAGATTATAATTCACCCCTCCACTTT. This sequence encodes CASKTRPDYNSPLHF.

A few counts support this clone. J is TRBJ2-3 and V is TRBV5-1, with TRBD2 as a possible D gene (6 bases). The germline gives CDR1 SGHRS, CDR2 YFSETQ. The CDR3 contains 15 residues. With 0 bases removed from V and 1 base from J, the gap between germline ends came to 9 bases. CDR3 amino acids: CASSLGRGGTDTQYF. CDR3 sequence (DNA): TGCGCCAGCAGCTTGGGGCGGGGTGGCACAGATACGCAGTATTTT.

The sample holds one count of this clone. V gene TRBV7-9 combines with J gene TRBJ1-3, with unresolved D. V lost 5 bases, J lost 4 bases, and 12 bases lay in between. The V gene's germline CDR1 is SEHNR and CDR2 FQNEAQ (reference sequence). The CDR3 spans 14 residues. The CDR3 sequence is CASSPRVGGNTIYF. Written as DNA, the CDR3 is TGTGCCAGCAGCCCGAGGGTCGGGGGAAACACCATATATTTT.

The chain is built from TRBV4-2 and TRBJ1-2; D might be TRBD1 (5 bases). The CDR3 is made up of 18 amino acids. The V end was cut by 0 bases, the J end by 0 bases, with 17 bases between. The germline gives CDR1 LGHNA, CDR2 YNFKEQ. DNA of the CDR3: TGTGCCAGCAGCCAAGATCTTGATGGCAGGACAACTAACTATGGCTACACCTTC. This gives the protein CASSQDLDGRTTNYGYTF.

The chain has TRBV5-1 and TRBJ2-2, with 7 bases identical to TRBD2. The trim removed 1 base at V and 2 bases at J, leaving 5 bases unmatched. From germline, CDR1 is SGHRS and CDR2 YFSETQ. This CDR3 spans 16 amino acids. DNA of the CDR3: TGCGCCAGCAGCTTGACGGGGGGACTAAACACCGGGGAGCTGTTTTTT. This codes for CASSLTGGLNTGELFF.

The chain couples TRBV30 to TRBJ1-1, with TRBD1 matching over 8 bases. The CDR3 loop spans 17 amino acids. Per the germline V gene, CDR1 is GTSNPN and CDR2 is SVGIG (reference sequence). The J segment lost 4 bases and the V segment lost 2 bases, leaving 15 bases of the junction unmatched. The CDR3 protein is CAWSPRDRHLAGTEAFF. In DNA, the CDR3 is TGTGCCTGGAGTCCTCGGGACAGGCACCTAGCTGGCACTGAAGCTTTCTTT.

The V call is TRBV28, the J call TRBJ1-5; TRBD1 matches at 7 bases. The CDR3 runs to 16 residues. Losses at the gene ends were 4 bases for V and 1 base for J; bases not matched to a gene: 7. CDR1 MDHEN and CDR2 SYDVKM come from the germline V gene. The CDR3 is CASSSFDRDSNQPQHF. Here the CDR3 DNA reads TGTGCCAGCAGTTCCTTTGACAGGGACAGCAATCAGCCCCAGCATTTT. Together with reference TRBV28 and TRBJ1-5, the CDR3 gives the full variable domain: DVKVTQSSRYLVKRTGEKVFLECVQDMDHENMFWYRQDPGLGLRLIYFSYDVKMKEKGDIPEGYSVSREKKERFSLILESASTNQTSMYLCASSSFDRDSNQPQHFGDGTRLSIL.

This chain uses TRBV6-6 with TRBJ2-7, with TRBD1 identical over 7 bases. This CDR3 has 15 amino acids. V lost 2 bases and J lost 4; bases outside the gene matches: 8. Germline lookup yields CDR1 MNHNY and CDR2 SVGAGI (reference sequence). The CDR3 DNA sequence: TGTGCCAGCAGTTACGCTCCAGGGGGTGGGTACGAGCAGTACTTC. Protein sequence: CASSYAPGGGYEQYF.

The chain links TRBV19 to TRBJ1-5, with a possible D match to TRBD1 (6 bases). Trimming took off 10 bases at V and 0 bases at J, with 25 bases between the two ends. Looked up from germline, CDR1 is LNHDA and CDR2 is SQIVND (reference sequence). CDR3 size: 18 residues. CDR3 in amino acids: CATNTRGSDFYSNQPQHF. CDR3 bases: TGTGCCACTAATACCAGGGGCTCCGACTTCTATAGCAATCAGCCCCAGCATTTT.

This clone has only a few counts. Written as DNA, the CDR3 is TGCGCCAGCAGCCCCCAGGGTTTTAATTCACCCCTCCACTTT. Residues: CASSPQGFNSPLHF. The rearrangement links TRBV5-1 to TRBJ1-6, with D maybe TRBD1 (5 bases). This CDR3 spans 14 amino acids. V lost 4 bases, J lost 6 bases, and 11 bases lay in between. Germline V CDR1 and CDR2: SGHRS, YFSETQ.

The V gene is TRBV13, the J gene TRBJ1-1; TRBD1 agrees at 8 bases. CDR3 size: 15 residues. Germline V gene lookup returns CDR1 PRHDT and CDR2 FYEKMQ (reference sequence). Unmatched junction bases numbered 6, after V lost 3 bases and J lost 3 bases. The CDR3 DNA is TGTGCCAGCAGCTTGGGACTGACAGGGGACACTGAAGCTTTCTTT. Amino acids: CASSLGLTGDTEAFF. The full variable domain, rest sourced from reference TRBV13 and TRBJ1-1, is AAGVIQSPRHLIKEKRETATLKCYPIPRHDTVYWYQQGPGQDPQFLISFYEKMQSDKGSIPDRFSAQQFSDYHSELNMSSLELGDSALYFCASSLGLTGDTEAFFGQGTRLTVV.

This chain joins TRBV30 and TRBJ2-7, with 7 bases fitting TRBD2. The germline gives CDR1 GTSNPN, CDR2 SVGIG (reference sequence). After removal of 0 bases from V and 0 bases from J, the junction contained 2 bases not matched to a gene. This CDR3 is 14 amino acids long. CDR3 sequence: CAWSVGGSSYEQYF. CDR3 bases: TGTGCCTGGAGTGTGGGGGGGAGCTCCTACGAGCAGTACTTC.

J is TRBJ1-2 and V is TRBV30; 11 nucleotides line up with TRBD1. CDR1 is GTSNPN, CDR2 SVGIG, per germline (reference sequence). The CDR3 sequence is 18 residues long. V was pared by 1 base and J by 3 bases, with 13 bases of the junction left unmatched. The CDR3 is CAWSGPTGQGGWYYGYTF. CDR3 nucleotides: TGTGCCTGGAGTGGCCCTACGGGACAGGGGGGATGGTACTATGGCTACACCTTC. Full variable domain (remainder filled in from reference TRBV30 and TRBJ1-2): SQTIHQWPATLVQPVGSPLSLECTVEGTSNPNLYWYRQAAGRGLQLLFYSVGIGQISSEVPQNLSASRPQDRQFILSSKKLLLSDSGFYLCAWSGPTGQGGWYYGYTFGSGTRLTVV.

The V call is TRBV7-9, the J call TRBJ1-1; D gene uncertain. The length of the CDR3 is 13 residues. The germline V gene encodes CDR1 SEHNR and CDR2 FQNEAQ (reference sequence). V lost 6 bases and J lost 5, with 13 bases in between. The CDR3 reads CASRAAFSTEAFF. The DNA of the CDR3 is TGTGCCAGCAGGGCAGCGTTTTCAACTGAAGCTTTCTTT.

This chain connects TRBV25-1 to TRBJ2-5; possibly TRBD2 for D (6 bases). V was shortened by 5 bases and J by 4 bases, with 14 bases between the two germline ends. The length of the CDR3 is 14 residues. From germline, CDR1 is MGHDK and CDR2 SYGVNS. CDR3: CASSSLTSAETQYF. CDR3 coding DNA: TGTGCCAGCAGTAGCTTGACTAGTGCAGAGACCCAGTACTTC.

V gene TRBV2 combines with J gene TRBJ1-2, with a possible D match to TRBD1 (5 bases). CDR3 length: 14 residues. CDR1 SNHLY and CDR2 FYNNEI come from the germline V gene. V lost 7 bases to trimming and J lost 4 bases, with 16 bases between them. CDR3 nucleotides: TGTGCCAGCAATCCTGGGGGGATTATCTATGGCTACACCTTC. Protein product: CASNPGGIIYGYTF. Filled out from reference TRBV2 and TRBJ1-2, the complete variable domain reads EPEVTQTPSHQVTQMGQEVILRCVPISNHLYFYWYRQILGQKVEFLVSFYNNEISEKSEIFDDQFSVERPDGSNFTLKIRSTKLEDSAMYFCASNPGGIIYGYTFGSGTRLTVV.

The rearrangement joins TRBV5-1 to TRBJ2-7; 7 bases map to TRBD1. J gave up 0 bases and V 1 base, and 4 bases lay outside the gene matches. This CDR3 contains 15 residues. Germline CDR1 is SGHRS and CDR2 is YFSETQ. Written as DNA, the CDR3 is TGCGCCAGCAGCTTGATAGGACAGGACTCCTACGAGCAGTACTTC. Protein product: CASSLIGQDSYEQYF.

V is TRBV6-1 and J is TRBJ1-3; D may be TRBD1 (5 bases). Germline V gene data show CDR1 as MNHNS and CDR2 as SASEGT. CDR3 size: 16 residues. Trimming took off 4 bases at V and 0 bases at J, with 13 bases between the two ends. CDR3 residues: CASSGRLDSSGNTIYF. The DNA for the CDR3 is TGTGCCAGCAGTGGTCGTTTAGACAGCTCTGGAAACACCATATATTTT.

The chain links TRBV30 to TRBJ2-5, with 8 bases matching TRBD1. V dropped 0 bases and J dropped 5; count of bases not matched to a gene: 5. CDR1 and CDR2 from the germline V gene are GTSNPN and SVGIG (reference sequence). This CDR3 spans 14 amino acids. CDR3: CAWSVGQGAETQYF. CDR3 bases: TGTGCCTGGAGTGTAGGACAGGGAGCCGAGACCCAGTACTTC.

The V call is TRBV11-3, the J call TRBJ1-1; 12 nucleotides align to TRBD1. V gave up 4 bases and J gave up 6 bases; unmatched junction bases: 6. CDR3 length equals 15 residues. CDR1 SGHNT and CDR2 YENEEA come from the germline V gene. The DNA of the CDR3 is TGTGCCAGCAGCTCGGTGGGACAGGGGGCTTCTGAAGCTTTCTTT. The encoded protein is CASSSVGQGASEAFF.

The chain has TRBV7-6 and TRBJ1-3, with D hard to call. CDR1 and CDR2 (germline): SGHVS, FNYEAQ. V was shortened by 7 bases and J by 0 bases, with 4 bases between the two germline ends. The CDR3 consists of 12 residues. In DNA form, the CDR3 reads TGTGCCAGCAATCACTCTGGAAACACCATATATTTT. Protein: CASNHSGNTIYF.

The CDR3 loop reads CASSPSRDRGRTEQFF. CDR3 in DNA: TGTGCCAGTAGTCCCTCCCGGGACAGGGGGAGAACTGAGCAGTTCTTC. The chain has TRBV19 and TRBJ2-1, with TRBD1 identical over 11 bases. Germline V lookup: CDR1 LNHDA, CDR2 SQIVND (reference sequence). The CDR3 totals 16 residues. Germline trimming cut 5 bases from V and 9 bases from J; bases unmatched to any gene: 12.

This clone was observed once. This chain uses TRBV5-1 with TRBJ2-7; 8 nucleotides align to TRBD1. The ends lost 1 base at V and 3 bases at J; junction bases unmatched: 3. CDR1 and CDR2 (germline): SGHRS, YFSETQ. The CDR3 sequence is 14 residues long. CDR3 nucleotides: TGCGCCAGCAGCTTGACAGGGGGGAACTACGAGCAGTACTTC. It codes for CASSLTGGNYEQYF.

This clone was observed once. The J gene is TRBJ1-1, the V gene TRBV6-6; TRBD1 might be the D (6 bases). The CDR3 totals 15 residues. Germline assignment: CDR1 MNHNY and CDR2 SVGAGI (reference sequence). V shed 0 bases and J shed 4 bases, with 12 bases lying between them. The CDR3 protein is CASSYSIRGFTEAFF. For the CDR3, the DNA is TGTGCCAGCAGTTACTCGATCAGGGGATTCACTGAAGCTTTCTTT.

DNA of the CDR3: TGTGCCAGTAGTCCGCTACATGACAGCCCGGACGCTGAAGCTTTCTTT. Its translation: CASSPLHDSPDAEAFF. J is TRBJ1-1 and V is TRBV19, with D possibly TRBD1 on 5 matching bases. V lost 5 bases, J lost 6 bases, and 22 bases lay in between. Germline loops: CDR1 LNHDA, CDR2 SQIVND (reference sequence). This CDR3 contains 16 residues.

CDR3 sequence reads: CASIGRFAEKLFF. Here the CDR3 DNA reads TGTGCCAGTATTGGGAGGTTTGCTGAAAAACTGTTTTTT. The chain uses TRBV19 and TRBJ1-4; D is ambiguous. V was pared by 7 bases and J by 7 bases, with 13 bases between. CDR1 is LNHDA, CDR2 SQIVND, per germline (reference sequence). This CDR3 is 13 amino acids long.